Sequencing of this TCR beta chain was carried out in a study of blood T cell repertoires in COVID-19. Study information: PBMCs, B-cell-depleted T cells, or T cells were the source of the cDNA or gDNA that made up the material.

The V segment lost 4 bases and the J segment 0 bases; nucleotides outside the gene matches: 6. This CDR3 is 17 amino acids long. Germline-derived CDR1 and CDR2 are MRHNA and SNTAGT. As handled by the study authors: Amplifying reference gene primers gave estimates of nucleated cell counts. The repertoire was sequenced with immunoSEQ multiplex PCR; TCRdb's copy has only in-frame clones and lacks some. The V and J calls and clone size come from that table; D and trimming were worked out from the DNA. The sample yields under 250,000 clones, about 85% seen once. The rearrangement joins TRBV6-4 to TRBJ2-6; 7 bases are a match to TRBD1. What was sequenced was peripheral blood. This clonotype was obtained from a woman aged 60-70 years who had recovered from COVID-19. The DNA for the CDR3 is TGTGCCAGCAGTGCCACAGGGGTCTACTCTGGGGCCAACGTCCTGACTTTC. Translated, it gives CASSATGVYSGANVLTF.